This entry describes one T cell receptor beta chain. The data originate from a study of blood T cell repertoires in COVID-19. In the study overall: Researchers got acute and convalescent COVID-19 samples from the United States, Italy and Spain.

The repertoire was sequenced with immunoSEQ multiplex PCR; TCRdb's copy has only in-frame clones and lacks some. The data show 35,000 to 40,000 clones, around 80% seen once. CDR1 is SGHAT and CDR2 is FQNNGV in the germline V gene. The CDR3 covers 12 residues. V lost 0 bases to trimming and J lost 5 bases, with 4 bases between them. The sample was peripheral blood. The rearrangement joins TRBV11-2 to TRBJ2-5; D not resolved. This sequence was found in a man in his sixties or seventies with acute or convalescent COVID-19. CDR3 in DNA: TGTGCCAGCAGCTTAGACAGGGAGACCCAGTACTTC. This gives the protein CASSLDRETQYF. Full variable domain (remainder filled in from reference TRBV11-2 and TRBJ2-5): EAGVAQSPRYKIIEKRQSVAFWCNPISGHATLYWYQQILGQGPKLLIQFQNNGVVDDSQLPKDRFSAERLKGVDSTLKIQPAKLEDSAVYLCASSLDRETQYFGPGTRLLVL.